The next 27 T cell receptor beta chains were all read from a single sample in a study of blood T cell repertoires in COVID-19. Using immunoSEQ multiplex PCR, the repertoire was profiled, and TCRdb retains in-frame clones only, with some absent. The table lists approximately 280,000 clones, approximately 85% of them singletons, with approximately 5% in the top ten. The sequenced sample consisted of peripheral blood. Receptors were obtained from a man in his fifties with active or convalescent COVID-19.

In this sample, this clone turned up once. The chain couples TRBV7-9 to TRBJ1-5; D may be TRBD1 (5 bases). This CDR3 is 13 amino acids long. Germline loops: CDR1 SEHNR, CDR2 FQNEAQ (reference sequence). V was pared by 8 bases and J by 4 bases, with 12 bases between. The CDR3: CASAWEGNQPQHF. CDR3 in DNA: TGTGCCAGCGCCTGGGAGGGGAATCAGCCCCAGCATTTT.

The chain employs TRBV29-1 and TRBJ2-1; TRBD2 matches at 12 bases. J gave up 9 bases and V 5 bases, and 8 bases lay outside the gene matches. The CDR3 length is 14 residues. The V gene's germline CDR1 is SQVTM and CDR2 ANQGSEA. CDR3 nucleotide sequence: TGCAGCGTTAGAGGACTAGCGGGACCAAGTGAGCAGTTCTTC. Translation: CSVRGLAGPSEQFF.

This clone was observed a handful of times. This chain uses TRBV10-2 with TRBJ1-4; D call uncertain. V shed 0 bases and J shed 7 bases, with 9 bases lying between them. The length of the CDR3 is 14 residues. Germline V gene data show CDR1 as WSHSY and CDR2 as SAAADI. CDR3 amino acids: CASSESVRFEKLFF. The CDR3 DNA is TGCGCCAGCAGTGAGTCGGTCCGGTTTGAAAAACTGTTTTTT.

The rearrangement uses TRBV7-9 and TRBJ2-5, with 9 bases that match TRBD1. The germline V gene has CDR1 SEHNR and CDR2 FQNEAQ (reference sequence). The CDR3 length is 16 residues. V lost 0 bases, J lost 5 bases, and 7 bases stayed unmatched. The CDR3 loop reads CASSLATGGDLETQYF. CDR3 nucleotides: TGTGCCAGCAGCTTAGCTACAGGGGGCGATTTGGAGACCCAGTACTTC.

V is TRBV7-2 and J is TRBJ2-3, with D tentatively TRBD1 (6 bases). Deletions cut 5 bases from V and 12 bases from J, with 15 bases between. The CDR3 covers 12 residues. CDR1 is SGHTA and CDR2 is FQGNSA in the germline V gene. In DNA, the CDR3 is TGTGCCAGCAGCGCCTTCAGGGGCACACAGTATTTT. Translating it yields CASSAFRGTQYF.

This clone was detected once. V is TRBV9 and J is TRBJ1-4; 9 positions match TRBD1. Unmatched junction bases numbered 7, after V lost 3 bases and J lost 7 bases. Germline loops: CDR1 SGDLS, CDR2 YYNGEE. This CDR3 is 15 amino acids long. The CDR3: CASSASTGGGEKLFF. The CDR3 nucleotides are TGTGCCAGCAGCGCATCGACAGGGGGAGGTGAAAAACTGTTTTTT.

The chain links TRBV5-5 to TRBJ2-1, with 8 bases aligning to TRBD2. J was trimmed by 9 bases and V by 5 bases; bases with no gene match: 16. The CDR3 is 16 residues long. Germline V gene data show CDR1 as SGHKS and CDR2 as YYEKEE (reference sequence). The CDR3 sequence: CASRRGTSGLEGEQFF. DNA for the CDR3: TGTGCCAGCAGGAGAGGGACTAGTGGACTCGAGGGTGAGCAGTTCTTC.

The V gene is TRBV3-1 (or the pseudogene TRBV3-2), the J gene TRBJ2-7, with 7 positions matching TRBD2. The CDR3 totals 15 residues. Trimming at V came to 0 bases and at J to 7 bases, leaving 9 bases not matched to a gene. The germline V gene encodes CDR1 LGHDT and CDR2 YNNKEL (reference sequence). CDR3 bases: TGTGCCAGCAGCCAAGATCGCACTCCGGGGGGAGAGCAGTACTTC. It translates to CASSQDRTPGGEQYF.

The chain recombines TRBV19 with TRBJ2-1; 10 nucleotides match TRBD2. The CDR3 is 14 amino acids. The germline gives CDR1 LNHDA, CDR2 SQIVND (reference sequence). J lost 3 bases, V lost 8 bases, and 4 bases had no gene match. Here the CDR3 reads CASESGRDYNEQFF. In nucleotides, the CDR3 is TGTGCCAGTGAAAGCGGGAGGGACTACAATGAGCAGTTCTTC.

The count of this clone is one. The chain combines TRBV19 with TRBJ2-7, with TRBD2 identical over 10 bases. Germline CDR1 and CDR2: LNHDA and SQIVND (reference sequence). Trimming at V came to 5 bases and at J to 3 bases, leaving 7 bases not matched to a gene. CDR3 length: 15 amino acids. The CDR3 loop reads CASSRPGLAHYEQYF. The CDR3 DNA reads TGTGCCAGTAGTCGACCGGGACTAGCGCACTACGAGCAGTACTTC.

The chain couples TRBV2 to TRBJ2-1, with TRBD2 matching over 7 bases. Germline V CDR1 and CDR2: SNHLY, FYNNEI. V shed 10 bases, J shed 3 bases, and the junction held 12 bases outside the gene matches. The CDR3 length is 15 residues. The DNA of the CDR3 is TGTGCCATCGTCTTACTAGCGCAGGACTACAATGAGCAGTTCTTC. It encodes CAIVLLAQDYNEQFF.

This chain links TRBV6-6 with TRBJ2-7; tentative D call: TRBD2 (6 bases). V was pared by 6 bases and J by 0 bases, with 15 bases between. Germline CDR1 is MNHNY and CDR2 is SVGAGI (reference sequence). CDR3 size: 15 residues. CDR3 protein: CASRTDSGSSYEQYF. As DNA, the CDR3 is TGTGCCAGCAGGACCGATTCCGGGAGCTCCTACGAGCAGTACTTC.

This clone appeared once. This chain links TRBV6-5 with TRBJ2-7; 11 bases map to TRBD2. The CDR3 is 15 amino acids. Germline assignment: CDR1 MNHEY and CDR2 SVGAGI. V dropped 6 bases and J dropped 3; count of bases not matched to a gene: 7. CDR3 DNA: TGTGCCAGCAGACCTCTAGGGACTAGCGGCTACGAGCAGTACTTC. This codes for CASRPLGTSGYEQYF.

CDR3 DNA: TGTGCCTGGAGACCGGGACAGGGGGCCGGAGGCTATGGCTACACCTTC. Its protein is CAWRPGQGAGGYGYTF. The genes are TRBV30 and TRBJ1-2, with 12 positions matching TRBD1. Trimming took 3 bases from V and 4 from J; bases not matched to a gene: 9. The CDR3 is 16 residues long. CDR1 GTSNPN and CDR2 SVGIG come from the germline V gene (reference sequence).

This clone was recorded once. The chain combines TRBV30 with TRBJ1-4; 7 bases align to TRBD1. V lost 4 bases and J lost 7; bases outside the gene matches: 3. The CDR3 totals 12 residues. Germline V lookup: CDR1 GTSNPN, CDR2 SVGIG (reference sequence). CDR3 in DNA: TGTGCCTGGAATAGGGGGCTTGAAAAACTGTTTTTT. Translation: CAWNRGLEKLFF.

This clone was recorded only once. V and J are TRBV2 and TRBJ2-5, with TRBD1 matching 7 bases. Germline V lookup: CDR1 SNHLY, CDR2 FYNNEI. This CDR3 has 14 amino acids. Trimming took 4 bases from V and 4 from J; bases not matched to a gene: 6. The CDR3 reads CASSGQGRSETQYF. CDR3 coding DNA: TGTGCCAGCAGTGGACAGGGCCGTTCAGAGACCCAGTACTTC.

The chain is built from TRBV3-1 (or the pseudogene TRBV3-2) and TRBJ2-1; 14 bases are shared with TRBD2. CDR3 length: 17 residues. Looked up from germline, CDR1 is LGHDT and CDR2 is YNNKEL (reference sequence). After removal of 3 bases from V and 8 bases from J, the junction contained 9 bases not matched to a gene. CDR3 nucleotides: TGTGCCAGCAGCCAGCGACTAGCGGGAGGGCCTCTGGATGAGCAGTTCTTC. Amino acid sequence: CASSQRLAGGPLDEQFF.

This clone came up once. The rearrangement links TRBV27 to TRBJ2-2; 11 bases are a match to TRBD2. The CDR3 is 21 amino acids. Germline trimming cut 6 bases from V and 0 bases from J; bases unmatched to any gene: 18. CDR1 is MNHEY and CDR2 is SMNVEV in the germline V gene (reference sequence). The CDR3 region has the DNA TGTGCCAGCAGAGGGACTAGGCGGACTAGCGGGCGCCAGACGAACACCGGGGAGCTGTTTTTT. It is translated as CASRGTRRTSGRQTNTGELFF.

This chain connects TRBV7-9 to TRBJ2-3; TRBD2 agrees at 10 bases. The CDR3 covers 14 residues. V was pared by 2 bases and J by 4 bases, with 0 bases of the junction left unmatched. Germline V gives CDR1 SEHNR, CDR2 FQNEAQ (reference sequence). CDR3 nucleotide sequence: TGTGCCAGCAGCTTACTAGCGGGAGCAGATACGCAGTATTTT. Amino acids: CASSLLAGADTQYF.

As concerns this clone: Different DNA sequences within this sample yield the same CDR3. V gene TRBV27 combines with J gene TRBJ2-7; tentative D call: TRBD1 (5 bases). Trimming shortened V by 2 bases and J by 3 bases, and 8 bases separated the two germline ends. CDR1 is MNHEY, CDR2 SMNVEV, per germline (reference sequence). The CDR3 is 13 amino acids. CDR3 loop: CASSLRQGYEQYF. In nucleotides, the CDR3 is TGTGCCAGCAGTTTACGGCAGGGCTACGAGCAGTACTTC.

This clone was observed a single time. The chain links TRBV9 to TRBJ1-4, with D perhaps TRBD1 (6 bases). The ends were cut back, 4 bases at V and 5 bases at J, with 18 bases in the middle. The CDR3 covers 16 residues. The V gene's germline CDR1 is SGDLS and CDR2 YYNGEE. The CDR3 nucleotides are TGTGCCAGCAGCCAAGACCCCAGGGGCCCCAATGAAAAACTGTTTTTT. It codes for CASSQDPRGPNEKLFF.

This clone was detected once. The chain uses TRBV2 and TRBJ2-5, with 10 bases fitting TRBD1. The V and J ends lost 6 bases and 3 bases, in that order; junction bases with no gene match: 13. Germline lookup yields CDR1 SNHLY and CDR2 FYNNEI. The CDR3 has 17 residues. CDR3 sequence: CASSLNRQGAVKETQYF. CDR3 DNA: TGTGCCAGCAGCCTAAACCGACAGGGGGCGGTTAAAGAGACCCAGTACTTC.

The genes are TRBV28 and TRBJ1-2; 10 nucleotides line up with TRBD1. The length of the CDR3 is 18 residues. V trimming: 1 base; J trimming: 4 bases; junction bases outside the gene matches: 12. The germline gives CDR1 MDHEN, CDR2 SYDVKM. CDR3: CASSLSPGTGDGSYGYTF. CDR3 DNA sequence: TGTGCCAGCAGTTTATCCCCCGGGACAGGGGATGGTAGCTATGGCTACACCTTC.

By proportion, this clone is medium-sized (0.01 to 0.1%). The junction shows a germline mismatch at one end, possibly a read error. This chain uses TRBV19 with TRBJ1-6; TRBD1 is a possible D gene (6 bases). The CDR3 runs 14 residues. Germline V gives CDR1 LNHDA, CDR2 SQIVND (reference sequence). The CDR3, as DNA: TGTGCCAGCAGAAAACAGGGCTTCAATTTACCCCTCCACTTT. Protein product: CASRKQGFNLPLHF.

This chain uses TRBV7-2 with TRBJ2-1; 7 nucleotides agree with TRBD2. CDR1 is SGHTA and CDR2 is FQGNSA in the germline V gene. Unmatched junction bases numbered 5, after V lost 3 bases and J lost 3 bases. This CDR3 has 15 amino acids. This CDR3 is CASSFGLAVYNEQFF. The CDR3 region has the DNA TGTGCCAGCAGCTTTGGGCTAGCGGTCTACAATGAGCAGTTCTTC.

The chain is built from TRBV12-5 and TRBJ2-3, with a tentative D call TRBD2 (5 bases). Per germline, CDR1 LGHNT and CDR2 FRNRAP. V was clipped by 1 base and J by 4 bases, with 6 bases between them. CDR3 size: 13 residues. CDR3 DNA sequence: TGTGCTAGTGGTTTGGGGGGAGCAGATACGCAGTATTTT. Translation gives CASGLGGADTQYF.

This clone was observed a few times. CDR3 sequence reads: CASSSPSRSYEQYF. DNA of the CDR3: TGCGCCAGCAGCTCCCCTTCCAGGTCCTACGAGCAGTACTTC. The gene calls are TRBV5-1 and TRBJ2-7; D is ambiguous. There are 14 residues in the CDR3. V was cut by 3 bases and J by 1 base, with 11 bases left in between. The V gene's germline CDR1 is SGHRS and CDR2 YFSETQ.